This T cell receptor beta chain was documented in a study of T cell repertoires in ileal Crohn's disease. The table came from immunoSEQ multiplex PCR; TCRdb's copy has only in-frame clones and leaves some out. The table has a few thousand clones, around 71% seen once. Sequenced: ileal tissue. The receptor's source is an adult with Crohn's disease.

CDR3 in amino acids: CASSLEQAVAEAFF. The DNA of the CDR3 is TGTGCCAGCAGCTTGGAACAGGCGGTCGCTGAAGCTTTCTTT. V usage is TRBV5-4 and J usage is TRBJ1-1, with D possibly being TRBD1 (5 bases). In germline, CDR1 is SGHNT, CDR2 YYREEE (reference sequence). V was clipped by 0 bases and J by 6 bases, with 12 bases between them. The CDR3 loop spans 14 amino acids.